Below, 30 T cell receptor beta chains from the same sample are listed, as sequenced in a study of blood T cell repertoires in COVID-19. Clones were read by immunoSEQ multiplex PCR, and TCRdb kept only the in-frame ones, dropping some. The sample includes under 65,000 clones, approximately 90% seen only once; the top ten take around 3%. Sequencing was performed on peripheral blood. These TCRs come from a man aged 45-60 years with acute or convalescent COVID-19.

This clone appeared a single time. The chain links TRBV4-2 to TRBJ2-2; 8 nucleotides line up with TRBD1. Germline CDR1 is LGHNA and CDR2 is YNFKEQ. CDR3 size: 15 residues. V gave up 0 bases and J gave up 8 bases; unmatched junction bases: 5. DNA of the CDR3: TGTGCCAGCAGCCAAGACCCGACAGGGGTAGGGGAGCTGTTTTTT. This codes for CASSQDPTGVGELFF.

The rearrangement links TRBV19 to TRBJ2-1, with 7 bases fitting TRBD1. J gave up 5 bases and V 0 bases, and 7 bases lay outside the gene matches. CDR3 length: 16 residues. Germline V gene lookup returns CDR1 LNHDA and CDR2 SQIVND (reference sequence). CDR3 coding DNA: TGTGCCAGTAGTATAGATCCCCCGACAGGGCACAATGAGCAGTTCTTC. Translating gives CASSIDPPTGHNEQFF.

The J gene is TRBJ2-2, the V gene TRBV5-1; the match to TRBD1 covers 7 bases. CDR1 is SGHRS and CDR2 is YFSETQ in the germline V gene. The length of the CDR3 is 16 residues. V trimming: 4 bases; J trimming: 4 bases; junction bases outside the gene matches: 10. CDR3 amino acids: CASSQQGSRGTGELFF. CDR3 bases: TGCGCCAGCAGCCAACAGGGGTCCCGGGGCACCGGGGAGCTGTTTTTT.

The chain links TRBV5-5 to TRBJ2-1; 12 nucleotides line up with TRBD2. This CDR3 has 20 amino acids. CDR1 is SGHKS, CDR2 YYEKEE, per germline (reference sequence). Germline trimming cut 2 bases from V and 5 bases from J; bases unmatched to any gene: 17. The CDR3 protein is CASSFDRGQRLAGVNNEQFF. DNA of the CDR3: TGTGCCAGCAGCTTCGATCGAGGACAGAGACTAGCGGGGGTTAACAATGAGCAGTTCTTC.

The chain combines TRBV5-1 with TRBJ1-1; D is possibly TRBD1 (5 bases). CDR3 length: 15 amino acids. The V gene's germline CDR1 is SGHRS and CDR2 YFSETQ. V was clipped by 3 bases and J by 4 bases, with 16 bases between them. CDR3 sequence: CASSSRLVGGTEAFF. CDR3 bases: TGCGCCAGCAGCTCCCGTTTGGTGGGGGGCACTGAAGCTTTCTTT. Full variable domain (missing parts from reference TRBV5-1 and TRBJ1-1): KAGVTQTPRYLIKTRGQQVTLSCSPISGHRSVSWYQQTPGQGLQFLFEYFSETQRNKGNFPGRFSGRQFSNSRSEMNVSTLELGDSALYLCASSSRLVGGTEAFFGQGTRLTVV.

The sample holds one count of this clone. The chain is built from TRBV5-1 and TRBJ2-7; 7 nucleotides match TRBD1. V dropped 6 bases and J dropped 0; count of bases not matched to a gene: 6. Germline CDR1 reads SGHRS; CDR2 reads YFSETQ. The CDR3 is made up of 14 amino acids. DNA for the CDR3: TGCGCCAGCAATCCCGGGACAGCCTCCTACGAGCAGTACTTC. This sequence encodes CASNPGTASYEQYF.

J is TRBJ2-7 and V is TRBV23-1; the match to TRBD1 covers 8 bases. TRBV23-1 is sorted into the ORF group, with uncertain function. This CDR3 region has 14 residues. V dropped 7 bases and J dropped 3; count of bases not matched to a gene: 8. CDR3 region: CASTDGRGLYEQYF. The CDR3 coding sequence is TGCGCCAGCACAGACGGCAGGGGGCTCTACGAGCAGTACTTC.

This chain connects TRBV11-2 to TRBJ2-1; D unresolved. This CDR3 contains 11 residues. Trimming took 8 bases from V and 8 from J, leaving 10 bases between them. CDR1 and CDR2 (germline): SGHAT, FQNNGV. The CDR3 DNA reads as TGTGCCAGCTCCAGTACCCATGAGCAGTTCTTC. It specifies CASSSTHEQFF.

This rearrangement joins TRBV24-1 to TRBJ2-3; 13 bases map to TRBD2. The CDR3 covers 17 residues. The V and J ends lost 3 bases and 5 bases, in that order; junction bases with no gene match: 7. Per germline, CDR1 KGHDR and CDR2 SFDVKD. The CDR3 loop reads CATSDGGLAGVVDTQYF. CDR3 DNA sequence: TGTGCCACCAGTGATGGTGGACTAGCGGGGGTGGTAGATACGCAGTATTTT.

The chain carries TRBV7-9 and TRBJ1-1; no reliable D call. With 2 bases removed from V and 1 base from J, the gap between germline ends came to 5 bases. CDR1 is SEHNR, CDR2 FQNEAQ, per germline (reference sequence). This CDR3 is 13 amino acids long. The chain's CDR3 is CASSLLQNTEAFF. CDR3 coding DNA: TGTGCCAGCAGCTTATTACAGAACACTGAAGCTTTCTTT.

The rearrangement links TRBV18 to TRBJ2-5, with D perhaps matching TRBD1 (5 bases). Germline CDR1 is KGHSH and CDR2 is LQKENI. V dropped 1 base and J dropped 9 bases, with 24 bases sitting between them. This CDR3 comprises 17 residues. The CDR3 region has the DNA TGTGCCAGCTCACCACAGGGGTTCCCCGAGAATTGGATTTCCCAGTACTTC. Protein sequence: CASSPQGFPENWISQYF.

The chain uses TRBV24-1 and TRBJ2-2; 10 nucleotides agree with TRBD1. Trimming cost V 4 bases and J 0 bases; bases outside gene matches: 10. Germline lookup yields CDR1 KGHDR and CDR2 SFDVKD. The length of the CDR3 is 19 residues. The DNA for the CDR3 is TGTGCCACCAGTGACCCCTCCGGGACAGGGGCCGCGAACACCGGGGAGCTGTTTTTT. It translates to CATSDPSGTGAANTGELFF.

V usage is TRBV19 and J usage is TRBJ1-3, with TRBD1 matching 8 bases. J was trimmed by 3 bases and V by 3 bases; bases with no gene match: 10. Per germline, CDR1 LNHDA and CDR2 SQIVND (reference sequence). This CDR3 spans 17 amino acids. CDR3 bases: TGTGCCAGTAGTATTTTCCCCTCTGACAGGGGTGGAAACACCATATATTTT. This translates into CASSIFPSDRGGNTIYF.

This clone was detected only once. The rearrangement uses TRBV11-2 and TRBJ2-7, with D uncertain. Deletions cut 4 bases from V and 1 base from J, with 8 bases between. Germline V gene sequence: CDR1 SGHAT, CDR2 FQNNGV. The CDR3 has 13 residues. CDR3 bases: TGTGCCAGCAGCTCGAGTCATTCCTACGAGCAGTACTTC. Its translation is CASSSSHSYEQYF.

DNA for the CDR3: TGTGCCAGCAGGGGCGGGGGGAGAGGCTACGAGCAGTACTTC. Its protein is CASRGGGRGYEQYF. This rearrangement joins TRBV28 to TRBJ2-7; 8 bases are shared with TRBD2. V gave up 6 bases and J gave up 3 bases; unmatched junction bases: 7. Germline values: CDR1 MDHEN, CDR2 SYDVKM. CDR3 size: 14 residues.

This chain connects TRBV3-1 (or the pseudogene TRBV3-2) to TRBJ1-2, with D possibly being TRBD1 (6 bases). Germline CDR1 is LGHDT and CDR2 is YNNKEL (reference sequence). Trimming took 3 bases from V and 3 from J, leaving 20 bases between them. The CDR3 runs to 17 residues. CDR3 DNA: TGTGCCAGCAGCCACGCAGGAGGACAGAGCAGGGACTATGGCTACACCTTC. Amino acids: CASSHAGGQSRDYGYTF.

V gene TRBV6-5 combines with J gene TRBJ2-2, with no clear D. The length of the CDR3 is 15 residues. Germline V gene sequence: CDR1 MNHEY, CDR2 SVGAGI. Trimming left V 6 bases short and J 4 bases short, with 15 bases between. The CDR3 loop is CASRPPGLLTGELFF. CDR3 coding DNA: TGTGCCAGCAGACCCCCGGGTCTCCTCACCGGGGAGCTGTTTTTT.

This chain joins TRBV6-6 and TRBJ1-5; D is possibly TRBD1 (6 bases). The CDR3 contains 12 residues. CDR1 and CDR2 (germline): MNHNY, SVGAGI (reference sequence). V was shortened by 5 bases and J by 5 bases, with 7 bases between the two germline ends. CDR3 sequence: CASSTGYQPQHF. The DNA for the CDR3 is TGTGCCAGCAGTACAGGGTATCAGCCCCAGCATTTT.

V and J are TRBV18 and TRBJ2-5, with 7 bases fitting TRBD1. The V gene end was trimmed by 2 bases and the J gene end by 5 bases; junction bases not matched to a gene: 2. Per the germline V gene, CDR1 is KGHSH and CDR2 is LQKENI. This CDR3 contains 13 residues. The chain's CDR3 is CASSPGDSETQYF. The CDR3 nucleotides read TGTGCCAGCTCACCAGGGGACAGCGAGACCCAGTACTTC.

The chain employs TRBV19 and TRBJ2-5, with D perhaps TRBD2 (6 bases). Looked up from germline, CDR1 is LNHDA and CDR2 is SQIVND (reference sequence). The CDR3 covers 15 residues. Deletions cut 5 bases from V and 5 bases from J, with 18 bases between. The CDR3 nucleotides read TGTGCCAGTAGTCCCATTGGGGGGATCGGGGAGACCCAGTACTTC. Protein sequence: CASSPIGGIGETQYF.

The sample holds one count of this clone. CDR3 sequence reads: CASSFRVTGANVLTF. The DNA for the CDR3 is TGTGCCAGCAGTTTCCGGGTCACCGGGGCCAACGTCCTGACTTTC. The V gene is TRBV11-2, the J gene TRBJ2-6; no clear D. This CDR3 is built from 15 residues. Germline-derived CDR1 and CDR2 are SGHAT and FQNNGV. Deletions cut 6 bases from V and 4 bases from J, with 13 bases between.

The V gene is TRBV29-1, the J gene TRBJ1-5; 8 nucleotides agree with TRBD1. V gave up 6 bases and J gave up 4 bases; unmatched junction bases: 8. Germline V gives CDR1 SQVTM, CDR2 ANQGSEA. The CDR3 covers 14 residues. The CDR3 DNA reads TGCAGCGTGTCCGGGACAGGAGGAAATCAGCCCCAGCATTTT. It encodes CSVSGTGGNQPQHF.

This clone was seen only a few times. The chain joins TRBV29-1 to TRBJ2-7, with D possibly matching TRBD1 (6 bases). Germline V gives CDR1 SQVTM, CDR2 ANQGSEA. The germline V and J ends were trimmed by 3 bases and 3 bases, with 6 bases remaining between them. There are 11 residues in the CDR3. Here the CDR3 DNA reads TGCAGCGTTGAGGACAGCTACGAGCAGTACTTC. This translates into CSVEDSYEQYF.

The CDR3 sequence is CASSRGTGDQPQHF. CDR3 coding DNA: TGTGCCAGCTCACGAGGCACAGGGGACCAGCCCCAGCATTTT. V and J are TRBV18 and TRBJ1-5, with 7 bases fitting TRBD1. Trimming at V came to 4 bases and at J to 7 bases, leaving 7 bases not matched to a gene. Per germline, CDR1 KGHSH and CDR2 LQKENI. CDR3 length equals 14 residues.

V gene TRBV11-2 combines with J gene TRBJ2-5; TRBD1 matches 8 bases. This CDR3 is 15 amino acids long. Germline V lookup: CDR1 SGHAT, CDR2 FQNNGV. V trimming: 5 bases; J trimming: 2 bases; junction bases outside the gene matches: 7. The CDR3 sequence is CASSPTRTGQETQYF. The CDR3 nucleotides read TGTGCCAGCAGCCCCACCAGGACAGGGCAAGAGACCCAGTACTTC.

The rearrangement links TRBV4-2 to TRBJ1-4, with D tentatively TRBD1 (5 bases). Germline V gene lookup returns CDR1 LGHNA and CDR2 YNFKEQ. The length of the CDR3 is 18 residues. The V end lost 0 bases, the J end lost 8 bases, and 22 bases lay between the germline ends. DNA for the CDR3: TGTGCCAGCAGCCAAGATAGTTCCGGGTGGGGGGATAACGAAAAACTGTTTTTT. It translates to CASSQDSSGWGDNEKLFF.

Notes on this clone: The CDR3 does not close with the conserved phenylalanine or tryptophan, likely indicating a read error. It is unclear where the CDR3 begins or ends on the DNA, so no DNA is shown, and the CDR3 is as TCRdb lists it. This chain links TRBV2 with TRBJ2-4; TRBD2 is the table's D call, not checked against the DNA. Germline values: CDR1 SNHLY, CDR2 FYNNEI. From its first to its last residue, the CDR3 has 15 amino acids. CDR3 sequence reads: CASSEFVGLGTSAAG.

The rearrangement links TRBV6-5 to TRBJ2-7, with D tentatively TRBD2 (7 bases). The V end lost 2 bases, the J end lost 0 bases, and 11 bases lay between the germline ends. The CDR3 extends over 15 amino acids. The germline CDR1 and CDR2 sequences are MNHEY and SVGAGI. CDR3 DNA sequence: TGTGCCAGCAGTTACGGGGGGGGGCGCTCCTACGAGCAGTACTTC. Encoded protein: CASSYGGGRSYEQYF.

The chain combines TRBV19 with TRBJ2-3; 7 nucleotides line up with TRBD1. The CDR3 is 14 residues long. V trimming: 6 bases; J trimming: 1 base; junction bases outside the gene matches: 4. Per germline, CDR1 LNHDA and CDR2 SQIVND (reference sequence). The DNA for the CDR3 is TGTGCCAGTAGGGGAACAGGGGGCACAGATACGCAGTATTTT. It is translated as CASRGTGGTDTQYF.

J is TRBJ2-7 and V is TRBV21-1; TRBD2, the table's D call, was not compared with the DNA. TRBV21-1 is a known pseudogene. The CDR3 is 13 residues long. The CDR3 here is CASSKVRGYEQYF. The CDR3 nucleotides read TGTGCCAGCAGCAAGGTTAGAGGATACGAGCAGTACTTC.